The 14 T cell receptor beta chains in this list originate from one sample, sequenced in a study of blood T cell repertoires in COVID-19. The data were produced by immunoSEQ multiplex PCR, yet TCRdb's version contains in-frame clones alone and is incomplete. The table has around 270,000 clones, 84% seen once; the top ten hold about 1.5%. What was sequenced was peripheral blood. The receptors originated from a woman between 35 and 50 years old who had recovered from COVID-19.

This clone was recorded once. The chain links TRBV2 to TRBJ2-1; D may be TRBD1 (7 bases). V was shortened by 6 bases and J by 4 bases, with 13 bases between the two germline ends. The CDR3 is 14 amino acids. The germline CDR1 and CDR2 sequences are SNHLY and FYNNEI. The CDR3 DNA is TGTGCCAGCAGGGTGGCAGGGGGGTACAATGAGCAGTTCTTC. Protein product: CASRVAGGYNEQFF.

J is TRBJ1-2 and V is TRBV4-1; possibly TRBD1 for D (5 bases). CDR1 MGHRA and CDR2 YSYEKL come from the germline V gene. The CDR3 is made up of 15 amino acids. Trimming took off 0 bases at V and 2 bases at J, with 10 bases between the two ends. The CDR3 sequence is CASSQEVRENYGYTF. CDR3 DNA: TGCGCCAGCAGCCAAGAAGTCAGGGAAAACTATGGCTACACCTTC.

CDR3 nucleotides: TGTGCCAGCAGCTTAGAGCGGGGGAACGAGCAGTACTTC. Translating it yields CASSLERGNEQYF. V usage is TRBV7-2 and J usage is TRBJ2-7, with 8 nucleotides matching TRBD2. Germline-derived CDR1 and CDR2 are SGHTA and FQGNSA. V lost 1 base and J lost 5; bases outside the gene matches: 1. This CDR3 is 13 amino acids long.

This chain links TRBV28 with TRBJ1-1; a possible D gene is TRBD1 (6 bases). V shed 10 bases and J shed 0 bases, with 15 bases lying between them. Germline assignment: CDR1 MDHEN and CDR2 SYDVKM. The CDR3 is 14 amino acids. The CDR3 protein is CATVRGGMNTEAFF. The CDR3 coding sequence is TGTGCCACCGTAAGAGGGGGAATGAACACTGAAGCTTTCTTT.

This sequence joins TRBV3-1 (or the pseudogene TRBV3-2) and TRBJ2-3; TRBD1 agrees at 10 bases. The ends lost 3 bases at V and 3 bases at J; junction bases unmatched: 0. The CDR3 contains 14 residues. Germline assignment: CDR1 LGHDT and CDR2 YNNKEL (reference sequence). CDR3 sequence reads: CASSQGQGTDTQYF. CDR3 nucleotides: TGTGCCAGCAGCCAGGGACAGGGGACAGATACGCAGTATTTT.

V usage is TRBV11-2 and J usage is TRBJ1-4; the match to TRBD1 covers 7 bases. The V gene end was trimmed by 5 bases and the J gene end by 7 bases; junction bases not matched to a gene: 7. This CDR3 is built from 14 residues. Germline CDR1 is SGHAT and CDR2 is FQNNGV. CDR3 residues: CASSQTGQGEKLFF. The CDR3 nucleotides read TGTGCCAGCAGCCAGACAGGGCAGGGTGAAAAACTGTTTTTT.

The chain combines TRBV29-1 with TRBJ2-2, with TRBD1 identical over 11 bases. The CDR3 runs 14 residues. CDR1 is SQVTM and CDR2 is ANQGSEA in the germline V gene. V shed 6 bases and J 4 bases; nucleotides not matched to a gene: 4. In nucleotides, the CDR3 is TGCAGCGTACAGGGACAGGGGGGCACCGGGGAGCTGTTTTTT. It specifies CSVQGQGGTGELFF.

The chain links TRBV6-5 to TRBJ2-1; the match to TRBD1 covers 11 bases. The junction had 7 bases not matched to a gene; V was cut back by 7 bases and J by 5 bases. This CDR3 is 15 amino acids long. Germline CDR1 and CDR2: MNHEY and SVGAGI. Here the CDR3 DNA reads TGTGCCAGCAAAGTGGACAGGGGGCTGAACAATGAGCAGTTCTTC. It specifies CASKVDRGLNNEQFF.

The sample holds one count of this clone. The chain is built from TRBV4-1 and TRBJ2-1, with 14 nucleotides matching TRBD2. With V trimmed by 4 bases and J by 10 bases, 9 bases remained unmatched. This CDR3 region has 16 residues. From germline, CDR1 is MGHRA and CDR2 YSYEKL. The chain's CDR3 is CASSPTSGGAVGEQFF. The DNA of the CDR3 is TGCGCCAGCAGCCCGACTAGCGGGGGGGCCGTGGGCGAGCAGTTCTTC.

This chain joins TRBV6-5 and TRBJ2-4; TRBD2 might be the D (5 bases). In germline, CDR1 is MNHEY, CDR2 SVGAGI. The CDR3 runs 14 residues. V lost 7 bases and J lost 6, with 16 bases in between. The CDR3 spells CASTASAAGNIQYF. As DNA, the CDR3 is TGTGCCAGCACGGCGTCAGCGGCAGGAAACATTCAGTACTTC.

This rearrangement joins TRBV7-9 to TRBJ1-6; 9 nucleotides align to TRBD1. CDR1 is SEHNR, CDR2 FQNEAQ, per germline (reference sequence). The CDR3 covers 15 residues. V trimming: 1 base; J trimming: 8 bases; junction bases outside the gene matches: 3. The CDR3 loop is CASSLGRTGDSPLHF. CDR3 coding DNA: TGTGCCAGCAGCTTAGGTAGGACAGGGGATTCACCCCTCCACTTT. The variable domain in full, completed from reference TRBV7-9 and TRBJ1-6, reads DTGVSQNPRHKITKRGQNVTFRCDPISEHNRLYWYRQTLGQGPEFLTYFQNEAQLEKSRLLSDRFSAERPKGSFSTLEIQRTEQGDSAMYLCASSLGRTGDSPLHFGNGTRLTVT.

DNA for the CDR3: TGTGCCAGCACCCTAGTATGGGGCCCCTCTGGGGCCAACGTCCTGACTTTC. It specifies CASTLVWGPSGANVLTF. This chain uses TRBV28 with TRBJ2-6; tentative D call: TRBD1 (5 bases). The germline V and J ends were trimmed by 7 bases and 0 bases, with 16 bases remaining between them. Germline lookup yields CDR1 MDHEN and CDR2 SYDVKM. The length of the CDR3 is 17 residues.

This clone has at least ten counts. The chain carries TRBV6-5 and TRBJ1-1; the match to TRBD1 covers 9 bases. The J segment lost 5 bases and the V segment lost 5 bases, leaving 6 bases of the junction unmatched. Germline CDR1 is MNHEY and CDR2 is SVGAGI. This CDR3 comprises 14 residues. As DNA, the CDR3 is TGTGCCAGCAGTCCCAGGACAGGGGCAACTGAAGCTTTCTTT. It specifies CASSPRTGATEAFF.

Only one count was recorded for this clone. This CDR3 reads CASSLVAGGPTWNEQFF. The CDR3 bases are TGTGCCAGCAGTCTAGTAGCGGGGGGGCCGACTTGGAATGAGCAGTTCTTC. The chain uses TRBV28 and TRBJ2-1, with 11 positions matching TRBD2. CDR3 length equals 17 residues. The ends lost 5 bases at V and 7 bases at J; junction bases unmatched: 13. Germline V gene data show CDR1 as MDHEN and CDR2 as SYDVKM.